This passage covers 14 T cell receptor beta chains from one sample sequenced in a study of blood T cell repertoires in COVID-19. Using immunoSEQ multiplex PCR, the repertoire was profiled, and TCRdb retains in-frame clones only, with some absent. The sample includes about 140,000 clones, about nine tenths of them seen just once. Specimen: peripheral blood. These receptors were taken from a man aged 50 to 60 with active or convalescent COVID-19.

This clone showed up just a few times. V gene TRBV3-1 (or the pseudogene TRBV3-2) combines with J gene TRBJ2-5; 10 nucleotides match TRBD2. The CDR3 is 17 residues long. Germline V lookup: CDR1 LGHDT, CDR2 YNNKEL (reference sequence). V lost 0 bases to trimming and J lost 2 bases; unmatched junction nucleotides: 6. The chain's CDR3 is CASSQDYDSGRQETQYF. CDR3 nucleotides: TGTGCCAGCAGCCAAGATTACGATAGCGGGAGGCAAGAGACCCAGTACTTC.

Points on this clone: One junction end does not reproduce the germline sequence, and a read error may be involved. The J gene is TRBJ2-1, the V gene TRBV6-5; 9 nucleotides match TRBD2. Germline assignment: CDR1 MNHEY and CDR2 SVGAGI. The CDR3 is made up of 14 amino acids. DNA for the CDR3: TGTGCCAGCAGTTTCGTGGGCGGGAGGGTAGATGTAATCTTC. It specifies CASSFVGGRVDVIF.

This clone was counted once. V gene TRBV19 combines with J gene TRBJ2-6; 9 bases match TRBD1. The CDR3 sequence is 15 residues long. Trimming removed 11 bases from V and 0 bases from J; junction bases left unmatched: 5. The V gene's germline CDR1 is LNHDA and CDR2 SQIVND (reference sequence). The CDR3 region is CAAKTGGSGANVLTF. CDR3 DNA sequence: TGTGCCGCCAAGACAGGGGGCTCTGGGGCCAACGTCCTGACTTTC.

This chain joins TRBV4-1 and TRBJ2-2; perhaps TRBD1 as D (6 bases). The CDR3 is made up of 15 amino acids. V was cut by 4 bases and J by 0 bases, with 9 bases left in between. Germline values: CDR1 MGHRA, CDR2 YSYEKL. The CDR3 DNA reads TGCGCCAGCAGCCGCGGACAGTCGAACACCGGGGAGCTGTTTTTT. This translates into CASSRGQSNTGELFF.

V and J are TRBV7-3 and TRBJ2-5, with D possibly being TRBD2 (6 bases). The length of the CDR3 is 15 residues. Germline V gives CDR1 SGHTA, CDR2 FQGTGA. Trimming stripped 2 bases from V and 2 bases from J, with 12 bases between. The CDR3 nucleotides read TGTGCCAGCAGCTTAGGGATGGCGGGACAAGAGACCCAGTACTTC. Amino acid sequence: CASSLGMAGQETQYF. Complete variable domain (other parts from reference TRBV7-3 and TRBJ2-5): GAGVSQTPSNKVTEKGKYVELRCDPISGHTALYWYRQSLGQGPEFLIYFQGTGAADDSGLPNDRFFAVRPEGSVSTLKIQRTERGDSAVYLCASSLGMAGQETQYFGPGTRLLVL.

The V call is TRBV5-8, the J call TRBJ1-6; a weak D match, TRBD1 (6 bases). The germline gives CDR1 SGHTS, CDR2 YDEGEE. This CDR3 is built from 15 residues. The V end lost 0 bases, the J end lost 9 bases, and 13 bases lay between the germline ends. The CDR3 DNA follows: TGTGCCAGCAGCTTGGATCAGGGGTTGGTTTCACCCCTCCACTTT. It codes for CASSLDQGLVSPLHF.

V and J are TRBV11-2 and TRBJ2-7; 9 nucleotides agree with TRBD2. The germline CDR1 and CDR2 sequences are SGHAT and FQNNGV. The CDR3 consists of 19 residues. Germline trimming cut 5 bases from V and 5 bases from J; bases unmatched to any gene: 22. CDR3 DNA sequence: TGTGCCAGCAGCCCTTTTGGTCTTGTCGGCGGGAGGGCCATCCACGAGCAGTACTTC. It translates to CASSPFGLVGGRAIHEQYF.

The J gene is TRBJ2-2, the V gene TRBV19; 7 positions agree with TRBD2. Losses at the gene ends were 3 bases for V and 2 bases for J; bases not matched to a gene: 12. Germline CDR1 reads LNHDA; CDR2 reads SQIVND (reference sequence). The CDR3 has 18 amino acids. The CDR3 DNA reads TGTGCCAGTAGTATTGAAAGCGGGAAGCGGGACAACACCGGGGAGCTGTTTTTT. As protein: CASSIESGKRDNTGELFF.

This chain joins TRBV28 and TRBJ1-6; unclear D gene. Trimming shortened V by 6 bases and J by 14 bases, and 8 bases separated the two germline ends. The CDR3 totals 10 residues. Germline assignment: CDR1 MDHEN and CDR2 SYDVKM. CDR3 amino acids: CASSSGSLHF. The CDR3 DNA follows: TGTGCCAGCAGCTCGGGGTCCCTCCACTTT.

J is TRBJ2-1 and V is TRBV14; maybe TRBD2 (6 bases). Trimming cost V 6 bases and J 4 bases, with 13 bases left between them. CDR1 is SGHDN, CDR2 FVKESK, per germline. The length of the CDR3 is 14 residues. This CDR3 is CASRDAGPYNEQFF. In DNA, the CDR3 is TGTGCCAGCAGGGATGCGGGGCCATACAATGAGCAGTTCTTC.

J is TRBJ1-4 and V is TRBV18; 8 positions agree with TRBD1. This CDR3 region has 15 residues. V lost 5 bases, J lost 3 bases, and 5 bases stayed unmatched. Germline lookup yields CDR1 KGHSH and CDR2 LQKENI. The CDR3 sequence: CASSMTGDPNEKLFF. The CDR3 region has the DNA TGTGCCAGCTCAATGACAGGGGACCCTAATGAAAAACTGTTTTTT.

V usage is TRBV13 and J usage is TRBJ2-1, with 10 bases that match TRBD2. The J segment lost 10 bases and the V segment lost 8 bases, leaving 14 bases of the junction unmatched. CDR1 is PRHDT, CDR2 FYEKMQ, per germline (reference sequence). This CDR3 is 15 amino acids long. The CDR3 loop reads CASVLGAGGLGEQFF. The CDR3 DNA sequence: TGTGCCAGCGTCTTGGGAGCGGGAGGGCTCGGCGAGCAGTTCTTC.

The chain recombines TRBV4-3 with TRBJ2-7; 7 positions match TRBD2. Germline V gene data show CDR1 as LGHNA and CDR2 as YSLEER. This CDR3 contains 16 residues. V dropped 0 bases and J dropped 0; count of bases not matched to a gene: 5. The CDR3 nucleotides are TGCGCCAGCAGCCAAGATCGCGGCGGGAGCTCCTACGAGCAGTACTTC. It specifies CASSQDRGGSSYEQYF.

The chain recombines TRBV27 with TRBJ2-7, with D perhaps matching TRBD1 (5 bases). This CDR3 spans 13 amino acids. Trimming pared 3 bases from V and 0 bases from J, leaving 6 bases between. The germline gives CDR1 MNHEY, CDR2 SMNVEV (reference sequence). CDR3 bases: TGTGCCAGCAGTTTGACAGCCTCCTACGAGCAGTACTTC. Translated, it gives CASSLTASYEQYF.